This record concerns one T cell receptor beta chain sequence. There is no known antigen for this receptor. No base quality values were provided; no much bigger clone lies one nucleotide off. This specimen belongs to a study of shared clonotypes between healthy human individuals (dated by TCRdb to the early 2020s). Broadly, across the study: The cohort comprised a couple of women and a few men aged 18 to 49 years. Blood TCR repertoires of roughly five healthy adults were deeply sequenced to estimate repertoire size and the extent of clonotype sharing between individuals. To increase sequencing depth and limit assay-specific biases, TCR repertoire library preparation and sequencing were carried out by different laboratories using diverse techniques. Leukapheresis yielded between about 0.94 and 8.9 billion PBMCs per donor.

The paper's findings and limits, for the study overall: Sampling was restricted to blood, and TCR repertoires in tissue are likely to differ from TCR repertoires in blood. Pairwise subsampling indicated that sequencing depth was expected to affect the degree of clonotype sharing among donors. The genetic and exposure-history diversity represented was limited by the small number of donors.

Donors were healthy HIV-negative adults with no recently reported acute infections or vaccinations. Only Caucasian adults living in Nashville, Tennessee, USA were represented among the donors. For unsorted samples, tens of millions of PBMCs were counted, and genomic DNA was extracted using the QIAamp DNA Blood Mini kit. Blood was obtained by leukapheresis, after which PBMCs were separated by Ficoll-Histopaque density gradient centrifugation and cryopreserved in liquid nitrogen vapor phase. Using the deep immunoSEQ assay, TCR CDR3 regions were amplified from genomic DNA by multiplex PCR. For each cell subset, the extracted genomic DNA was distributed evenly across all wells of several immunoSEQ 96-well plates, and each plate served as one replicate. For unsorted PBMC, around 300 ng genomic DNA, equal to roughly 32,000 T cell genomes, was loaded into each replicate PCR. Genomic DNA from unsorted PBMC was sequenced over ten immunoSEQ deep assay plates. Purified libraries were quantified with a Qubit 3.0 fluorometer, sized on a Bioanalyzer 2100, and re-quantified with the KAPA Library Quantification kit. Every immunoSEQ 96-well plate was sequenced on a dedicated single-read 150-cycle Illumina NextSeq 550 flow cell. Regarding the original processing steps: Because the immunoSEQ output held only junctional sequences and lacked quality scores, the filtering could not match the filtering applied to full-length reads. Sequences were annotated with PyIR, a Python wrapper for IgBLAST v1.9, using IMGT germline references to assign V/J genes and CDR3. Any read was removed if the V/J assignment was weak (E-value above 1e-6), the CDR3 was missing, or the read contained stop codons, out-of-frame junctions, or ambiguous translated residues. A V3J clonotype was defined by an identical inferred V gene, J gene, and CDR3 amino acid sequence. Percentage overlap between repertoires was calculated by dividing the number of shared unique clonotypes by the size of the smaller repertoire. Three approaches were used to assess repertoire richness: RTK rarefaction, the Chao1 estimator, and Recon v2.1 estimates of unobserved clonotypes. Here the immuneACCESS table is served through TCRdb, limited to in-frame sequences with V and J called. Missing clones are a known gap in these copies; in checked studies unresolved V genes cover under half, and the rest lacks a known reason. The V and J calls and the clone size are those of that table, but D and trimming were determined from the DNA. For this sample there are 450,000 to 500,000 clones; 76% appear just once. The ten largest make up 13% of the sample.

Per the germline V gene (reference sequence), LNHNV is the CDR1 and YYDKDF is the CDR2. The CDR3, from cysteine to phenylalanine, totals 16 residues. The read is trimmed to its CDR3 DNA, 48 bases read in frame from base 1. V was cut back by 0 bases and J by 0 bases, leaving a gap of 12 bases between them. The source is a woman between 40 and 50 years old in good health. Some clones in this sample may be carry-over from other donors' samples. Source material: PBMCs. This sequence uses TRBV15 and TRBJ2-7, with an unclear D gene assignment. DNA sequence: TGTGCCACCAGCAGAGACTTGTACGGACGCTCCTACGAGCAGTACTTC. This yields the protein CATSRDLYGRSYEQYF.